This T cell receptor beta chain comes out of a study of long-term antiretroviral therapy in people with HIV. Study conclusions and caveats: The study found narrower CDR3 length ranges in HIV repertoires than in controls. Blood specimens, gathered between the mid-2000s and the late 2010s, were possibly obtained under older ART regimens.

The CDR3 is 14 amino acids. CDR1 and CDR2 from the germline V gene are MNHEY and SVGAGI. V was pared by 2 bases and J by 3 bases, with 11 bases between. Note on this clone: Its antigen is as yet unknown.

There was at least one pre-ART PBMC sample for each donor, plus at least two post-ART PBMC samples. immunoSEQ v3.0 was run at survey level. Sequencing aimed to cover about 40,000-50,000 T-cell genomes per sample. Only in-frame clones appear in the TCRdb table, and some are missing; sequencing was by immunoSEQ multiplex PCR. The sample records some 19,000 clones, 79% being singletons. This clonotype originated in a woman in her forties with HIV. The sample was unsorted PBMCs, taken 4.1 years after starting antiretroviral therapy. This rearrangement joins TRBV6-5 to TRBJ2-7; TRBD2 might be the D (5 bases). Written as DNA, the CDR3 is TGTGCCAGCAGTTACCGGGATCCAATCTACGAGCAGTACTTC. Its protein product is CASSYRDPIYEQYF.